This T cell receptor beta chain appears in the sequencing data of a study of tissue T cells after allogeneic stem cell transplantation. Method: immunoSEQ multiplex PCR; TCRdb's copy keeps in-frame clones and lacks some. Among over 7,500 clones listed, more than 40% were seen once. Study-level results: In patients and mice, blood and spleen missed much of tissue repertoire.

Concerning this clone itself: Its target is unknown. Gene names are the mouse ones. The CDR3 end lies 1 residue beyond the end of the read and is filled in from the germline J gene.

The V gene's germline CDR1 is SGHSN and CDR2 HYEKVE. This CDR3 is 15 amino acids long. Trimming shortened V by 0 bases and J by 3 bases, and 13 bases separated the two germline ends. Time point reported: mouse harvest day 7 after allogeneic transplant. The graft held 10^6 splenic CD5+ T cells and 10^7 T-cell-depleted bone marrow cells. V and J are TRBV12-1 and TRBJ1-2; D gene ambiguous. The sequence came from a female BALB/c mouse given C57BL/6 T cells with graft-versus-host disease after an allogeneic hematopoietic cell transplant. Sequencing was done on a sample of gut tissue. The CDR3: CASSLEGRRDSDYTF. The covered CDR3 bases are TGTGCCAGCTCTCTCGAGGGCAGGCGGGACTCCGACTACACC.